This T cell receptor beta chain was profiled in a study of post-analysis software for immune sequencing data. Study as a whole: The courses of disease that were included comprised relapsing-remitting, secondary progressive and progressive-relapsing multiple sclerosis.

The authors incorporated unique molecular identifiers into the TCR beta cDNA libraries. TCRdb ran MiXCR on the PCR reads and lists one entry per CDR3 protein. The sample includes a few hundred thousand distinct CDR3 sequences, approximately 46% of them seen just once. This clonotype has at least ten counts. The target antigen is unknown. Notes on the study in general: The study found significantly lower normalized Chao1 diversity in multiple sclerosis patients than in controls.

The clonotype originates from a girl aged 5 to 17 with multiple sclerosis. Sequencing input: blood.

CDR3 in amino acids: CASSQEGNYEQYF. The CDR3 DNA reads TGCGCCAGCAGCCAAGAGGGAAACTACGAGCAGTACTTC. This chain connects TRBV4-1 to TRBJ2-7; unclear D gene. The CDR3 contains 13 residues. Germline CDR1 and CDR2: MGHRA and YSYEKL. Trimming removed 0 bases at V and 3 bases at J, with 6 bases between.